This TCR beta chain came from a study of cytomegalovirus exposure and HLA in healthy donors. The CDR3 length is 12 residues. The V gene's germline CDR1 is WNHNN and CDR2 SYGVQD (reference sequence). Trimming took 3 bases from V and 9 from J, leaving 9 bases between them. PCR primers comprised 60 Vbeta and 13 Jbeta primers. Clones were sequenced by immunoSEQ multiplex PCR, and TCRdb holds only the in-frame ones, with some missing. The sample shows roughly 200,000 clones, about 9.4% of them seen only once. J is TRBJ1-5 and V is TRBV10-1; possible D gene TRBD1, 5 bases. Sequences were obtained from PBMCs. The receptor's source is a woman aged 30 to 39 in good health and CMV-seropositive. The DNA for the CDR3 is TGCGCCAGCAGTGATGGGGGGGGGCCCCAGCATTTT. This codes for CASSDGGGPQHF.